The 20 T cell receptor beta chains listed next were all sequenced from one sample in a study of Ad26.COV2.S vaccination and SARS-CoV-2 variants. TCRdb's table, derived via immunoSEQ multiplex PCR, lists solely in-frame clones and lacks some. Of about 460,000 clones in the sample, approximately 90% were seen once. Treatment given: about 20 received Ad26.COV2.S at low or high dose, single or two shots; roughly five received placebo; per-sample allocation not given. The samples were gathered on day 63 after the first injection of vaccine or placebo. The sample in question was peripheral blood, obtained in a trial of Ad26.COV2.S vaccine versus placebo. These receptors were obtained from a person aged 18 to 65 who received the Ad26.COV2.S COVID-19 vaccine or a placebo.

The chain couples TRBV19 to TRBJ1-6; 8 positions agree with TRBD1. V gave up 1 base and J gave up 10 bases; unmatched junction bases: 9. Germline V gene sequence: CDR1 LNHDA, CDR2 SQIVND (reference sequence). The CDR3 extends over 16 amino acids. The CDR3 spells CASSIAFGTGGSPLHF. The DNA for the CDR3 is TGTGCCAGTAGTATAGCTTTCGGGACAGGCGGCTCACCCCTCCACTTT.

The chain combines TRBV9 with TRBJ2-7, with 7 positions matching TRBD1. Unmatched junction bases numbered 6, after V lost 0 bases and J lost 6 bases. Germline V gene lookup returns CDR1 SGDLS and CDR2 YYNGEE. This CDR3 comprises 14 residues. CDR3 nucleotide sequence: TGTGCCAGCAGCGTAGCGTGGGCAGGGGGCGAGCAGTACTTC. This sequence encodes CASSVAWAGGEQYF.

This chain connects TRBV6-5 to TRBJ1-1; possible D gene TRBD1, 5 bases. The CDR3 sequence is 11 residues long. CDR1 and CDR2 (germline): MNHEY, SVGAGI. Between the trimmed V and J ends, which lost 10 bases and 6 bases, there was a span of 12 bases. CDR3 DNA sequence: TGTGCCACCAGAGGCAGGGCTGAAGCTTTCTTT. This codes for CATRGRAEAFF.

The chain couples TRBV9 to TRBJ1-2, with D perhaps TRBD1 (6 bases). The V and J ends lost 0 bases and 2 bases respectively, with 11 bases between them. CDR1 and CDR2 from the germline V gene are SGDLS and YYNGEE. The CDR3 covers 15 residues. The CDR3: CASSVVPGHNYGYTF. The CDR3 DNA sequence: TGTGCCAGCAGCGTAGTCCCGGGACACAACTATGGCTACACCTTC.

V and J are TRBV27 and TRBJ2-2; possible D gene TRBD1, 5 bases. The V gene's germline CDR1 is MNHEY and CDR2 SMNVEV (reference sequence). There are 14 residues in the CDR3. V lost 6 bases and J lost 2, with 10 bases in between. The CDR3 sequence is CASRPGHNTGELFF. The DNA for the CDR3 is TGTGCCAGCAGACCCGGACATAACACCGGGGAGCTGTTTTTT.

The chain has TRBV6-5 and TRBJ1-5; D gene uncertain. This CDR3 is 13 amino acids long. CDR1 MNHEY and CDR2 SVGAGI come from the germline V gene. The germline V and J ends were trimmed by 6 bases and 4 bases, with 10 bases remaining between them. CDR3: CASRRGQNQPQHF. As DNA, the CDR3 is TGTGCCAGCAGACGAGGCCAAAATCAGCCCCAGCATTTT.

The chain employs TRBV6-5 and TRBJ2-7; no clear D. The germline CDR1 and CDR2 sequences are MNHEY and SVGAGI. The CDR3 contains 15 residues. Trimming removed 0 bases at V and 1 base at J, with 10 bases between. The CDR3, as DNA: TGTGCCAGCAGTTACTCGGGCCTACCATCCTACGAGCAGTACTTC. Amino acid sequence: CASSYSGLPSYEQYF.

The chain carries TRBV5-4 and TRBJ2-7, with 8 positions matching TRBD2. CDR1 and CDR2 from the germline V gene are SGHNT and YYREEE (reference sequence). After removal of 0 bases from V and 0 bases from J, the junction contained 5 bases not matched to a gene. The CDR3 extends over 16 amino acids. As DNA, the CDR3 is TGTGCCAGCAGCTTGGTGGCGGGGGGAAACTCCTACGAGCAGTACTTC. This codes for CASSLVAGGNSYEQYF.

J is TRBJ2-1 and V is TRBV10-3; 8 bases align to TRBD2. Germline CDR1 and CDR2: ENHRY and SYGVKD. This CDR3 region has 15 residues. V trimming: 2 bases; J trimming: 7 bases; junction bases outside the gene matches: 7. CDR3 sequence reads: CAISEQAGGGNEQFF. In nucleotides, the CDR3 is TGTGCCATCAGTGAGCAGGCGGGAGGAGGGAATGAGCAGTTCTTC.

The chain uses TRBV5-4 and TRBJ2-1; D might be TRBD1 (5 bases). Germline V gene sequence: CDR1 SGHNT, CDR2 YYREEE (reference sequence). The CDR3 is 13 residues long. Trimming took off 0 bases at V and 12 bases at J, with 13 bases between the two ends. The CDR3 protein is CASSLDPKQGQFF. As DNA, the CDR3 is TGTGCCAGCAGCTTGGACCCTAAGCAGGGGCAGTTCTTC. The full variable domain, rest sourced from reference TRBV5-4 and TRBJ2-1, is ETGVTQSPTHLIKTRGQQVTLRCSSQSGHNTVSWYQQALGQGPQFIFQYYREEENGRGNFPPRFSGLQFPNYSSELNVNALELDDSALYLCASSLDPKQGQFFGPGTRLTVL.

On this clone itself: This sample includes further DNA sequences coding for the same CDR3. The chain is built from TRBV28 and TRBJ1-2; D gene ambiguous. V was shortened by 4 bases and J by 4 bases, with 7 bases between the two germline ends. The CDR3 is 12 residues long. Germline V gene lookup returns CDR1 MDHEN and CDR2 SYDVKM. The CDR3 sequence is CASSSDSYGYTF. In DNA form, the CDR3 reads TGTGCCAGCAGTTCCGACTCCTATGGCTACACCTTC.

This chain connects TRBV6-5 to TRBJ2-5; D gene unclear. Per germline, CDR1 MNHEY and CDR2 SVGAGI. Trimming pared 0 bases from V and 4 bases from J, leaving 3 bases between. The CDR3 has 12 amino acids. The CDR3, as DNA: TGTGCCAGCAGTTACTCGAGAGAGACCCAGTACTTC. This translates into CASSYSRETQYF.

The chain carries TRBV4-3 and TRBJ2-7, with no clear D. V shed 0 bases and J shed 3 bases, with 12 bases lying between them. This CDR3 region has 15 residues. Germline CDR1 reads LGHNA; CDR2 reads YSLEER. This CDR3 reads CASSQDDLGNYEQYF. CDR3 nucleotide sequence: TGCGCCAGCAGCCAAGATGACCTGGGGAACTACGAGCAGTACTTC.

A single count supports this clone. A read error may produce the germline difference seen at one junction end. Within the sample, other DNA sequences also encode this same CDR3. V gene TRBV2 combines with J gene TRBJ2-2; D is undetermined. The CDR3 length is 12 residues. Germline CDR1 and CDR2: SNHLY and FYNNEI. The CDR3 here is CASSVDTGELFF. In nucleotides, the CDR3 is TGTGCCAGTAGTGTTGACACCGGGGAGCTGTTTTTT.

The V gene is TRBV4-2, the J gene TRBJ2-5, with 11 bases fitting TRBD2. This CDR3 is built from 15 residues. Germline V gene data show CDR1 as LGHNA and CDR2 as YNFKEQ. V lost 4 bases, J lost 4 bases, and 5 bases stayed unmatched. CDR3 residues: CASSPTSGSRETQYF. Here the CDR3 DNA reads TGTGCCAGCAGCCCAACTAGCGGGAGCCGAGAGACCCAGTACTTC.

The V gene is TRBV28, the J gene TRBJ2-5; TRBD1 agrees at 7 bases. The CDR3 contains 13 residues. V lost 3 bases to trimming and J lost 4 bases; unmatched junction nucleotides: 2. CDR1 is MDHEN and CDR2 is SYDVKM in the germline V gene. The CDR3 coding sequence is TGTGCCAGCAGTTTGAGGGGGCGAGAGACCCAGTACTTC. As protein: CASSLRGRETQYF.

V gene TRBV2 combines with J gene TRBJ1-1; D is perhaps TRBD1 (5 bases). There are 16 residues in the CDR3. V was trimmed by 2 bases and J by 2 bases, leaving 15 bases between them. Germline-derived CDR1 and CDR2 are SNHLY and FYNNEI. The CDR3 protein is CASSEQDIGINTEAFF. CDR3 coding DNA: TGTGCCAGCAGTGAACAGGACATCGGAATCAACACTGAAGCTTTCTTT.

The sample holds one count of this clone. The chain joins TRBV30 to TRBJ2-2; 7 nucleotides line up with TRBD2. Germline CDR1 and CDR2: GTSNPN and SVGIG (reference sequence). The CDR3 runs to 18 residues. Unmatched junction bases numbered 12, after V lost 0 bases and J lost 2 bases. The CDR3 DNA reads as TGTGCCTGGAGTGTACTCTGGATTAGCGGGCTCAACACCGGGGAGCTGTTTTTT. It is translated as CAWSVLWISGLNTGELFF.

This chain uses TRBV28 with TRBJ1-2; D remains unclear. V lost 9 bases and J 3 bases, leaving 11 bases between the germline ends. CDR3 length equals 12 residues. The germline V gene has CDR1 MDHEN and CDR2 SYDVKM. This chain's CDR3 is CASISQDYGYTF. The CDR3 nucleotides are TGTGCCAGTATTTCACAAGACTATGGCTACACCTTC.

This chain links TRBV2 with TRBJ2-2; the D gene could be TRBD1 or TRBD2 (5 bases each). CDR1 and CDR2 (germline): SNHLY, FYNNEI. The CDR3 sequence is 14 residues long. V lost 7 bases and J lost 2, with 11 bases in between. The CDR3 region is CASTRGANTGELFF. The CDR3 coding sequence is TGTGCCAGCACCCGAGGGGCCAACACCGGGGAGCTGTTTTTT.